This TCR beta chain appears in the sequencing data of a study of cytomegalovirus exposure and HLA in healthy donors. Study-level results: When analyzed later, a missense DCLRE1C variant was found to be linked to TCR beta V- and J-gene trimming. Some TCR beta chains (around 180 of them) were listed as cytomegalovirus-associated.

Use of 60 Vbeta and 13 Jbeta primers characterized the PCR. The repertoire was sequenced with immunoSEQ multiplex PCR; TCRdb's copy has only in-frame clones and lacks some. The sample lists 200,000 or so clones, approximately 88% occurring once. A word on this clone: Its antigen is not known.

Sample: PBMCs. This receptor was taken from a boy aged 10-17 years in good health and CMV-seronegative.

The CDR3 spells CATGTRYEQYF. The CDR3 nucleotides read TGCGCCACCGGGACTCGCTACGAGCAGTACTTC. This chain joins TRBV23-1 and TRBJ2-7; tentative D call: TRBD2 (6 bases). TRBV23-1 is treated as an ORF (open reading frame) with a function not yet certain. Trimming cost V 10 bases and J 3 bases, with 10 bases left between them. The CDR3 runs 11 residues.